This T cell receptor (beta chain) was obtained from a study of T cell responses to AZD1222 COVID-19 vaccine. Overall study findings and caveats: Spike-specific TCRs gained breadth and depth after people received two AZD1222 doses. Close to half of all spike-specific TCRs reportedly target regions of the variants that are unmutated. The peak T cell response came first, and repertoires were sampled only after it.

The table came from immunoSEQ multiplex PCR; TCRdb's copy has only in-frame clones and leaves some out. The repertoire includes about 120,000 clones, just over 85% of them detected once, and about 16% sits in the top ten. The V and J ends lost 2 bases and 3 bases respectively, with 8 bases between them. Germline-derived CDR1 and CDR2 are LGHDT and YNNKEL (reference sequence). This CDR3 region has 14 residues. In regard to this clone: Antigen unknown.

The TCR was taken from an adult who received the AZD1222 COVID-19 vaccine. Material: peripheral blood, obtained 28 days after the second AZD1222 dose. The chain joins TRBV3-1 (or the pseudogene TRBV3-2) to TRBJ1-5; D gene unclear. The CDR3 is CASSQSGPNQPQHF. As DNA, the CDR3 is TGTGCCAGCAGCCAATCAGGACCCAATCAGCCCCAGCATTTT.